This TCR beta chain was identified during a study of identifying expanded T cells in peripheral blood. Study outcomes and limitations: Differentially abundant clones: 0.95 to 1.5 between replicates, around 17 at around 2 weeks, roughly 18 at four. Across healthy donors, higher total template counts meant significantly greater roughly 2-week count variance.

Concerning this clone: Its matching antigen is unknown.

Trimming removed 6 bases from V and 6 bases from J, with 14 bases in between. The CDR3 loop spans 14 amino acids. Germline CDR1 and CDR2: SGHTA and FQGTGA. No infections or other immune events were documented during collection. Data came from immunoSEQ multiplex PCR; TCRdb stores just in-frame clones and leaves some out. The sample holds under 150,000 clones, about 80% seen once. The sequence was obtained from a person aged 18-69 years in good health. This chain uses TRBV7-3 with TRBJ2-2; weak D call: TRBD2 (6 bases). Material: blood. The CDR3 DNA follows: TGTGCCAGCAGACTAGCTGGTACCCCCGGGGAGCTGTTTTTT. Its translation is CASRLAGTPGELFF.